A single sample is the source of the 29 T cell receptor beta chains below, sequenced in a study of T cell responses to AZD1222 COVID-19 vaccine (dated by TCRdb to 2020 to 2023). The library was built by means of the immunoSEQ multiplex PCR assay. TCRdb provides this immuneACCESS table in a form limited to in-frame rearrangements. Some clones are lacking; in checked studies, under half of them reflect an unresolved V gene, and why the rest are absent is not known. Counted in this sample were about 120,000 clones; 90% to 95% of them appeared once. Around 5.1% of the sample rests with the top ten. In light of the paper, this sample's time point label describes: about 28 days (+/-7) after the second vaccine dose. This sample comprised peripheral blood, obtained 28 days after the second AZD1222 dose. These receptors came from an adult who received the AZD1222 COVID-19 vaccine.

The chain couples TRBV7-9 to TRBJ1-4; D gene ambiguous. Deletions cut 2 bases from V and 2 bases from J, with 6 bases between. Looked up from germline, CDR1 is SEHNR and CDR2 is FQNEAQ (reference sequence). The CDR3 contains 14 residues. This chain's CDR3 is CASSLISTNEKLFF. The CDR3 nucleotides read TGTGCCAGCAGCTTAATCAGTACTAATGAAAAACTGTTTTTT.

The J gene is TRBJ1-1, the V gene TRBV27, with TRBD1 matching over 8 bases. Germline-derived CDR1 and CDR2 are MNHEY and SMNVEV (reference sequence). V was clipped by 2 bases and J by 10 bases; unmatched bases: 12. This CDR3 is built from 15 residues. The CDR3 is CASSLPTGEFLGAFF. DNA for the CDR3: TGTGCCAGCAGTTTACCGACAGGGGAGTTTTTGGGAGCTTTCTTT.

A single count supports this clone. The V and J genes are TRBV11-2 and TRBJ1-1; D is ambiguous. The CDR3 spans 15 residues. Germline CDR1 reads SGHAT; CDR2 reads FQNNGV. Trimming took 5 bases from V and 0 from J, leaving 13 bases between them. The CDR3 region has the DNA TGTGCCAGCAGCGGTTCGATCCCCTTGAACACTGAAGCTTTCTTT. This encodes CASSGSIPLNTEAFF.

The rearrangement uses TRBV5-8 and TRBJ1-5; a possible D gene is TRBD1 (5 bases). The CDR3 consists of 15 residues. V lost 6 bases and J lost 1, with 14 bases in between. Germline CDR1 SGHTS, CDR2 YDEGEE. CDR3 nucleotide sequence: TGTGCCAGCACCCCGGGGGGGTTCAGCAATCAGCCCCAGCATTTT. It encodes CASTPGGFSNQPQHF.

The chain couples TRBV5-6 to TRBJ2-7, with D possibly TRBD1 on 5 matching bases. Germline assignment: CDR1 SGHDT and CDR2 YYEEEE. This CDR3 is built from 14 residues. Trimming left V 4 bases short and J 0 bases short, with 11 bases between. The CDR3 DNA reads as TGTGCCAGCAGCCCAGGGTCGAGCTCCTACGAGCAGTACTTC. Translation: CASSPGSSSYEQYF.

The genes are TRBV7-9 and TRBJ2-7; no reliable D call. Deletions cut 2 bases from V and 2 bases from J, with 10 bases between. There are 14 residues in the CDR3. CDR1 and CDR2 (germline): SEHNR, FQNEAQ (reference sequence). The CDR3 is CASSLRVETYEQYF. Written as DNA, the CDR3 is TGTGCCAGCAGCTTACGGGTAGAAACCTACGAGCAGTACTTC.

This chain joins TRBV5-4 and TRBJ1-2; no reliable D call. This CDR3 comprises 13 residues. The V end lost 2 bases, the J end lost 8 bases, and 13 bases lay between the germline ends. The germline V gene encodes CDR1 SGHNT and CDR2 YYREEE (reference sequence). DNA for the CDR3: TGTGCCAGCAGCTTAACCAGCGCCCGCGGCTACACCTTC. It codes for CASSLTSARGYTF.

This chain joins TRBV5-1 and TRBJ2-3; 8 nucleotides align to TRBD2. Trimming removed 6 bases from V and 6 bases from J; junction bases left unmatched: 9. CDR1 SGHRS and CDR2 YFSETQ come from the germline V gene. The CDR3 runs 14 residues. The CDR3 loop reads CASTIGGVVDTQYF. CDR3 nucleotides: TGCGCCAGCACAATCGGGGGGGTTGTTGATACGCAGTATTTT.

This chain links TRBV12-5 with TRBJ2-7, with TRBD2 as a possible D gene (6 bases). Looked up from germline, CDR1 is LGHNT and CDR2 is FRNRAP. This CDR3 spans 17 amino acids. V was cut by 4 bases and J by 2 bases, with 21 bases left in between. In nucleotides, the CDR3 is TGTGCTAGTGGTTCCCCTACGAGCGTAGCGGTACCCTACGAGCAGTACTTC. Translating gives CASGSPTSVAVPYEQYF.

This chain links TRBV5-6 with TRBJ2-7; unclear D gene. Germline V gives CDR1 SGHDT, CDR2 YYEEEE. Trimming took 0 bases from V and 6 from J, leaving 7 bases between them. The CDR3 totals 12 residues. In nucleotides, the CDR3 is TGTGCCAGCAGCTTGGCGGGCCCCGAGCAGTACTTC. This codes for CASSLAGPEQYF.

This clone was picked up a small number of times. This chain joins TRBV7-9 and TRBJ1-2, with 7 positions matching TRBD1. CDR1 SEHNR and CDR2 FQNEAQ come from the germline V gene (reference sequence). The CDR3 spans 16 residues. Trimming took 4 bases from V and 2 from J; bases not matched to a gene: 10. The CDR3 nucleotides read TGTGCCAGCAGCTCCCTGAAGGGACAGAGCAACTATGGCTACACCTTC. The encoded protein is CASSSLKGQSNYGYTF.

CDR3 DNA: TGTGCCAGTAGTATAGATCACGGACTTCACTATGGCTACACCTTC. This encodes CASSIDHGLHYGYTF. The chain links TRBV19 to TRBJ1-2; D gene unclear. CDR1 and CDR2 (germline): LNHDA, SQIVND (reference sequence). CDR3 size: 15 residues. V lost 0 bases to trimming and J lost 3 bases, with 11 bases between them.

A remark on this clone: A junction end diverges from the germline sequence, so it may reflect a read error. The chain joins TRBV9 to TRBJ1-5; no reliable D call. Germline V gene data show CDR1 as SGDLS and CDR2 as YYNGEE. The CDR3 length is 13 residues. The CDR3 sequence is CAGSVDWNQPQHF. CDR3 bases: TGTGCCGGCAGCGTAGATTGGAATCAGCCCCAGCATTTT.

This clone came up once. CDR3 in amino acids: CASSLGTVNQPQHF. DNA of the CDR3: TGTGCCAGCAGCTTAGGGACGGTTAATCAGCCCCAGCATTTT. This chain uses TRBV7-6 with TRBJ1-5; D is unresolved. The CDR3 is 14 residues long. Looked up from germline, CDR1 is SGHVS and CDR2 is FNYEAQ. Trimming cost V 1 base and J 4 bases, with 8 bases left between them.

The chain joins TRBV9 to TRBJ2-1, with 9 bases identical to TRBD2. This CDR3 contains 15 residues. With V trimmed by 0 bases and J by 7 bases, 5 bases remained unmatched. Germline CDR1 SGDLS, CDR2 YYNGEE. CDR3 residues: CASSVDVTSGNEQFF. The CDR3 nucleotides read TGTGCCAGCAGCGTAGACGTGACTAGCGGTAATGAGCAGTTCTTC.

The CDR3 loop is CSVESSGAYEQYF. DNA of the CDR3: TGCAGCGTTGAATCTAGCGGAGCCTACGAGCAGTACTTC. J is TRBJ2-7 and V is TRBV29-1; 7 bases fit TRBD2. V dropped 2 bases and J dropped 2; count of bases not matched to a gene: 3. CDR3 size: 13 residues. Germline CDR1 SQVTM, CDR2 ANQGSEA.

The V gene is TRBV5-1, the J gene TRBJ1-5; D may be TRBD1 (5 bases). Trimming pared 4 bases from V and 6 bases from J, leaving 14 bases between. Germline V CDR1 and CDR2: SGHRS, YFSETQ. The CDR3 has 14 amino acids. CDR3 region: CASSVSQGGQPQHF. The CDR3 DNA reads TGCGCCAGCAGCGTCAGCCAGGGAGGTCAGCCCCAGCATTTT.

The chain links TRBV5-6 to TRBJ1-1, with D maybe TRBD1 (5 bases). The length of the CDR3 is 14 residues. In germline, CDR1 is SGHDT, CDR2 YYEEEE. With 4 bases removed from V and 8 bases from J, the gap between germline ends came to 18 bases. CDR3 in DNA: TGTGCCAGCAGCGCCCCGGGGGAAGGGGCGGAAGCTTTCTTT. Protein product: CASSAPGEGAEAFF. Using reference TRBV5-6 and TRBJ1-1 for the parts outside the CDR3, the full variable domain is DAGVTQSPTHLIKTRGQQVTLRCSPKSGHDTVSWYQQALGQGPQFIFQYYEEEERQRGNFPDRFSGHQFPNYSSELNVNALLLGDSALYLCASSAPGEGAEAFFGQGTRLTVV.

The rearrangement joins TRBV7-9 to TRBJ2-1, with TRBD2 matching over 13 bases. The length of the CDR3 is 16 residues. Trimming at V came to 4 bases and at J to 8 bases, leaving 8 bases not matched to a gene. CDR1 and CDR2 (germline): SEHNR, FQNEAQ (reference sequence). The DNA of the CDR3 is TGTGCCAGCAGCTGGACTAGCGGGAGTAAGGGCGATGAGCAGTTCTTC. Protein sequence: CASSWTSGSKGDEQFF. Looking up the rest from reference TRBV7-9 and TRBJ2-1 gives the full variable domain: DTGVSQNPRHKITKRGQNVTFRCDPISEHNRLYWYRQTLGQGPEFLTYFQNEAQLEKSRLLSDRFSAERPKGSFSTLEIQRTEQGDSAMYLCASSWTSGSKGDEQFFGPGTRLTVL.

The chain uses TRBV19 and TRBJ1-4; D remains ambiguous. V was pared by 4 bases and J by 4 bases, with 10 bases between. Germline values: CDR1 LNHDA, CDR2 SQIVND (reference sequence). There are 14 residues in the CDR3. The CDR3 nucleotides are TGTGCCAGTAGTAGGGCTATGGGTAATGAAAAACTGTTTTTT. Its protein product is CASSRAMGNEKLFF.

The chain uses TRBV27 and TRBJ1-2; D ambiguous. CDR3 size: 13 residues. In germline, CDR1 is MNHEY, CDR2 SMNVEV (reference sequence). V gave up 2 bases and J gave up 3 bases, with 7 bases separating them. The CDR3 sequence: CASSLSPDYGYTF. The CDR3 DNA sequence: TGTGCCAGCAGTTTAAGTCCCGACTATGGCTACACCTTC.

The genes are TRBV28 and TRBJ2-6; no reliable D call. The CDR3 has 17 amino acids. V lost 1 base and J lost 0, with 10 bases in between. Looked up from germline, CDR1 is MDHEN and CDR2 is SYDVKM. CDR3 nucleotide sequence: TGTGCCAGCAGTTTATCTGGGGTCCTCTCTGGGGCCAACGTCCTGACTTTC. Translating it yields CASSLSGVLSGANVLTF.

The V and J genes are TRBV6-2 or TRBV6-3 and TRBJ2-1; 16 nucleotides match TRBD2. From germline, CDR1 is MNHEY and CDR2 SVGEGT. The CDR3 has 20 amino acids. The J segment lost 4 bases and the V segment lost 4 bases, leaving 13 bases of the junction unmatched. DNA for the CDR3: TGTGCCAGCAGTTCCCTTTACTCCGGGACTAGCGGGGGGGCGTACAATGAGCAGTTCTTC. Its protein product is CASSSLYSGTSGGAYNEQFF.

The CDR3 coding sequence is TGTGCCAGCTCACCAGCTGGGGTGGGGGCTTTTGGCTACACCTTC. Amino acids: CASSPAGVGAFGYTF. The gene calls are TRBV18 and TRBJ1-2, with D possibly matching TRBD1 (6 bases). Germline CDR1 is KGHSH and CDR2 is LQKENI. The CDR3 is made up of 15 amino acids. Trimming took off 2 bases at V and 7 bases at J, with 17 bases between the two ends.

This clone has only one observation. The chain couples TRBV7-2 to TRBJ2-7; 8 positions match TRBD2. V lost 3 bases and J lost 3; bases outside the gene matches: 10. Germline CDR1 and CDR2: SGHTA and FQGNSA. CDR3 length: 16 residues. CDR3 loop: CASSFHSGGGHYEQYF. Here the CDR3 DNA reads TGTGCCAGCAGCTTCCACTCCGGGGGGGGCCACTACGAGCAGTACTTC.

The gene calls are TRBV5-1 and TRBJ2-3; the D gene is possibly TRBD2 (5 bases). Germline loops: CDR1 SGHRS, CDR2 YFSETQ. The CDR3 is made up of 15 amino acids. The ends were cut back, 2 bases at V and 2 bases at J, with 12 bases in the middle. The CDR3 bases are TGCGCCAGCAGCTTATGGACTTCTAACACAGATACGCAGTATTTT. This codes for CASSLWTSNTDTQYF.

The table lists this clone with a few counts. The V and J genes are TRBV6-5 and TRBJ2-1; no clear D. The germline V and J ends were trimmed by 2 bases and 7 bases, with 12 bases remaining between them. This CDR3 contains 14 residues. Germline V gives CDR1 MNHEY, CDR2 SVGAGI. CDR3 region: CASSYGTSWNEQFF. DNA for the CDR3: TGTGCCAGCAGTTACGGCACCTCTTGGAATGAGCAGTTCTTC.

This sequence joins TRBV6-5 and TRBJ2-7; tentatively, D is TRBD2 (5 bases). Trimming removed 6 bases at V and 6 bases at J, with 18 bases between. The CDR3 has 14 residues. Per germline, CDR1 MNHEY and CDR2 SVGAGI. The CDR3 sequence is CASRQKGVPSEQYF. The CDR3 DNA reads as TGTGCCAGCAGACAAAAGGGAGTCCCCAGCGAGCAGTACTTC.

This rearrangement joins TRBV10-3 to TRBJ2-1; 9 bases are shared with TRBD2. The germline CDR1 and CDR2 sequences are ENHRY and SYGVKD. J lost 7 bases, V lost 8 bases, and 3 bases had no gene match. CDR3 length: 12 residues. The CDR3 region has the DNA TGTGCCATCGGAGCGGGAGGTAATGAGCAGTTCTTC. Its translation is CAIGAGGNEQFF.